This T cell receptor (beta chain) was sequenced in a study of blood T cell repertoires in COVID-19. This CDR3 has 15 amino acids. CDR1 KGHSH and CDR2 LQKENI come from the germline V gene. The ends lost 3 bases at V and 6 bases at J; junction bases unmatched: 10. The repertoire was sequenced with immunoSEQ multiplex PCR; TCRdb's copy has only in-frame clones and lacks some. The top ten hold about 15% of the sample, which has approximately 30,000 clones, 91% seen once. This chain joins TRBV18 and TRBJ2-5; 7 bases map to TRBD1. The clonotype comes from a human donor with active COVID-19. The donor label of this sample is uncertain. The sequenced sample was peripheral blood. The CDR3 spells CASSPVQGLGKTQYF. Written as DNA, the CDR3 is TGTGCCAGCTCACCCGTACAGGGGCTAGGGAAGACCCAGTACTTC.